These 2 T cell receptor beta chains originate from one sample sequenced in a study of PD-1 blockade in classical Hodgkin lymphoma. In every patient, relapse followed autologous stem cell transplantation, while exposure to brentuximab vedotin differed. Generated by immunoSEQ multiplex PCR, the TCRdb table keeps only in-frame clones and is missing some. In the table there are roughly 90,000 clones, around 81% of which are singletons. The source material was peripheral blood mononuclear cells (PBMCs), sampled before the second cycle of nivolumab. Receptor source: a human donor with classical Hodgkin lymphoma.

The V call is TRBV7-2, the J call TRBJ2-1; D is uncertain. The length of the CDR3 is 13 residues. The V gene lost 1 base and the J gene lost 10 bases, with 11 bases spanning the gap. Germline V gene data show CDR1 as SGHTA and CDR2 as FQGNSA. Written as DNA, the CDR3 is TGTGCCAGCAGCTTAGTTCTGGATTCGGAGCAGTTCTTC. Translation: CASSLVLDSEQFF.

The chain couples TRBV11-3 to TRBJ2-3, with 10 bases lining up with TRBD2. V trimming: 4 bases; J trimming: 0 bases; junction bases outside the gene matches: 4. Germline V gene data show CDR1 as SGHNT and CDR2 as YENEEA. This CDR3 has 16 amino acids. CDR3 sequence reads: CASSSRTSGSTDTQYF. The CDR3 DNA follows: TGTGCCAGCAGCTCCCGGACTAGCGGTAGCACAGATACGCAGTATTTT.